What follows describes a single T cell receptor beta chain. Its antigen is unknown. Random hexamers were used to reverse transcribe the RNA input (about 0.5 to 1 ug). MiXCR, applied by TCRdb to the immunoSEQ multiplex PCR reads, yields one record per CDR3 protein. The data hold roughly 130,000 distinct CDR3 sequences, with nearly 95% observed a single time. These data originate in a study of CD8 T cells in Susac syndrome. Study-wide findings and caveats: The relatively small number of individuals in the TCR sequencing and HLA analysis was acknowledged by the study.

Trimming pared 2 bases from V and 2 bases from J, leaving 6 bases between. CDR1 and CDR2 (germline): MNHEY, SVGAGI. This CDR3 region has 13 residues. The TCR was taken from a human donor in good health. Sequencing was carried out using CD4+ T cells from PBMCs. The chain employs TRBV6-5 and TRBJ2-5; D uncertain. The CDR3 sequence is CASSYRKQETQYF. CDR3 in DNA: TGTGCCAGCAGTTACCGAAAGCAAGAGACCCAGTACTTC.